This TCR beta chain was obtained from a study of shared clonotypes between healthy human individuals. Study-wide results and limits: Researchers found naive subsets generally carried larger estimated richness than memory subsets. Limitation of the genetic and exposure-history diversity represented came from the few donors. Rarefaction showed sorted-subset sequencing was incomplete despite large depth.

CDR3 size: 12 residues. CDR1 is MDHEN and CDR2 is SYDVKM in the germline V gene. V was trimmed by 3 bases and J by 4 bases, leaving 7 bases between them. DNA at about 190 ng, around 30,000 T cell genomes, went into sorted-subset replicate PCRs. TCRdb keeps only in-frame clones here, not all; method: immunoSEQ multiplex PCR. Counted here are some 700,000 clones, 90% occurring once; the ten biggest clones make up approximately 35%. About this clone: The antigen is not known.

The sequence derives from a man younger than 30 in good health. Some clones in this sample may be carry-over from other donors' samples. The chain uses TRBV28 and TRBJ2-7; D is undetermined. Sample: memory CD8+ T cells from PBMCs. Subset meaning: CD45RO+ cells pooled with CCR7-negative TemRA cells. CDR3: CASSLLGYEQYF. CDR3 sequence (DNA): TGTGCCAGCAGTTTGCTGGGGTACGAGCAGTACTTC. The full variable domain, completed using reference TRBV28 and TRBJ2-7, is DVKVTQSSRYLVKRTGEKVFLECVQDMDHENMFWYRQDPGLGLRLIYFSYDVKMKEKGDIPEGYSVSREKKERFSLILESASTNQTSMYLCASSLLGYEQYFGPGTRLTVT.